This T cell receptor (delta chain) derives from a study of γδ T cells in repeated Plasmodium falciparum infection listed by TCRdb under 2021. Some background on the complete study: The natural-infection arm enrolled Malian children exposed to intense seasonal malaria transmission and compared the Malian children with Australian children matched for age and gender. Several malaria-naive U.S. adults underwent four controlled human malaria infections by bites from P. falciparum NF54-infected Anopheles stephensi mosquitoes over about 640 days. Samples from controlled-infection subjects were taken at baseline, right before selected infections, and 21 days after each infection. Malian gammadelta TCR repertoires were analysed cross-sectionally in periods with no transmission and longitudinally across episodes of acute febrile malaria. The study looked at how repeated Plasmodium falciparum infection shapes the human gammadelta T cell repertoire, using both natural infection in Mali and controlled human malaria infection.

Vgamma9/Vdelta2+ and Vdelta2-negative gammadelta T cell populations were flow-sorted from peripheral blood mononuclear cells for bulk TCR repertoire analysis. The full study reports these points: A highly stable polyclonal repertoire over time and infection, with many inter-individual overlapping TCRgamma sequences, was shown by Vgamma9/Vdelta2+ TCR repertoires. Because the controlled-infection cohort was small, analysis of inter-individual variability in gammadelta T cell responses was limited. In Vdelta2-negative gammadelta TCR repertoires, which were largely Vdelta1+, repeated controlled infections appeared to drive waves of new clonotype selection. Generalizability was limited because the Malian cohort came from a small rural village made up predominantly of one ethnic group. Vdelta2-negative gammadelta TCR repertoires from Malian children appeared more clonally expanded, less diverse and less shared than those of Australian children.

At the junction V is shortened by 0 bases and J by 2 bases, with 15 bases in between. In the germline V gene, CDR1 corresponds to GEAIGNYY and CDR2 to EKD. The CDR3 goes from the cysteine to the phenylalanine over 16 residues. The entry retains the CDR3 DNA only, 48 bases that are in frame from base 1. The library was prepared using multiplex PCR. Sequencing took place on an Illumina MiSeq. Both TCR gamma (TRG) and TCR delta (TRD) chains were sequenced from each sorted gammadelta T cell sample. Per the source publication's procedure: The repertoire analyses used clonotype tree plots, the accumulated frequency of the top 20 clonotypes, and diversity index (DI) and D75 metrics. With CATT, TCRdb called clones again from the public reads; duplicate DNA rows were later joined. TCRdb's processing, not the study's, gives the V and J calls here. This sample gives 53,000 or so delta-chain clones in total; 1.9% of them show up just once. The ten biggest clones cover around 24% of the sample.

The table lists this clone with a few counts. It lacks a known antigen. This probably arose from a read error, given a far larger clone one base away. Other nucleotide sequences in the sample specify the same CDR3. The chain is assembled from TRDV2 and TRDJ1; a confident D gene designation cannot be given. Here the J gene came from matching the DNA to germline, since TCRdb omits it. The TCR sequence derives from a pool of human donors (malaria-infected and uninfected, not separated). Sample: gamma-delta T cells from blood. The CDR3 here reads CACDTSDRRTTDKLIF. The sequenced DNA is TGTGCCTGTGACACCTCGGACCGTCGGACAACCGATAAACTCATCTTT.